This T cell receptor (beta chain) was obtained from a study of blood T cell repertoires in COVID-19. As for the study in general: Whether acute or convalescent, the COVID-19 samples came from the United States, Italy and Spain. The analysed material was cDNA or gDNA that came from T cells, B-cell-depleted T cells, or PBMCs.

The assay was immunoSEQ multiplex PCR, and TCRdb's table has in-frame clones only and misses some. The table shows tens of thousands of clones, with around 88% occurring only once. Looked up from germline, CDR1 is MNHNS and CDR2 is SASEGT. The CDR3 length is 14 residues. V lost 2 bases and J lost 6, with 14 bases in between. The TCR originated in a man between 25 and 39 years old with acute or convalescent COVID-19. The rearrangement links TRBV6-1 to TRBJ2-7; tentatively, D is TRBD2 (6 bases). The sample taken for sequencing was peripheral blood. CDR3 sequence reads: CASSESWTGGEQYF. The CDR3 DNA sequence: TGTGCCAGCAGTGAATCCTGGACCGGGGGCGAGCAGTACTTC.